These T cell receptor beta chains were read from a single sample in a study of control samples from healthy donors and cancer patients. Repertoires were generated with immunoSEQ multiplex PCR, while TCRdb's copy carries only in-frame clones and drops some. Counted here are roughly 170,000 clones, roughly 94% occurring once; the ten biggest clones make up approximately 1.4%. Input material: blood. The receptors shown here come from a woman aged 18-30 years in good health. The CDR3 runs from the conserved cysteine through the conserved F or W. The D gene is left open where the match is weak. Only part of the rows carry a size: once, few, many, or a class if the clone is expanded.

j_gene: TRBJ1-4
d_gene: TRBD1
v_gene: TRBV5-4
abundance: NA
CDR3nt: TGTGCCAGCAGCGGCCGGGACAGGGAACCCGAAAAACTGTTTTTT
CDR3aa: CASSGRDREPEKLFF

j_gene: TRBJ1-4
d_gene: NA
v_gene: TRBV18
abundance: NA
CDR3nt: TGTGCCAGCTCACCACCGGGTAGGGGCGGTGAAAAACTGTTTTTT
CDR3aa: CASSPPGRGGEKLFF

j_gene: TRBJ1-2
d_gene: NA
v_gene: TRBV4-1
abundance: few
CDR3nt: TGCGCCAGCAGCCAAGATGAATGGCCTAAAGATGGCTACACCTTC
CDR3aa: CASSQDEWPKDGYTF

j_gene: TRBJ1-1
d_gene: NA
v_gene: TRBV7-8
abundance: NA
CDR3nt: TGTGCCAGCAGCTTAGCAGGGAGCGATGAAGCTTTCTTT
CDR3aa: CASSLAGSDEAFF

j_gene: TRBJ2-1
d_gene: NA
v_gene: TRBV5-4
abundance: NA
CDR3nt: TGTGCCAGCAGCTTGGCCTGGGTCAATGAGCAGTTCTTC
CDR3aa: CASSLAWVNEQFF

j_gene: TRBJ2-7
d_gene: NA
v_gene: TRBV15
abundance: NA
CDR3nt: TGTGCCACCAGCATCCTGCCCGATTCCTCCTACGAGCAGTACTTC
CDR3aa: CATSILPDSSYEQYF

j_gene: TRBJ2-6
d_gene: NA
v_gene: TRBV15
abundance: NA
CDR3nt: TGTGCCACGCGGCCTCGGGGCTCTGGGGCCAACGTCCTGACTTTC
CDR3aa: CATRPRGSGANVLTF

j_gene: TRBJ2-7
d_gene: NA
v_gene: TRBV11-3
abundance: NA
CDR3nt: TGTGCCAGCAGCTTAGAGGCCGGGGGGCCAGGGTCCTTC
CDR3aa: CASSLEAGGPGSF

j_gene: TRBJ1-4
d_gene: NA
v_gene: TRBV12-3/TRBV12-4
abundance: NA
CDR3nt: TGTGCCAGCAGTTTTGGAGGTGAAAAACTGTTTTTT
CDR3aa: CASSFGGEKLFF

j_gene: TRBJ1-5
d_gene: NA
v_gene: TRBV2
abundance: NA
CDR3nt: TGTGCCAGCGAGAACCCCCGGGGGAGCAATCAGCCCCAGCATTTT
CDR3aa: CASENPRGSNQPQHF

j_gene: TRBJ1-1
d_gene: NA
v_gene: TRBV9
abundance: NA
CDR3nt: TGTGCCAGCAGCGTAGACCCGGGCATGAACACTGAAGCTTTCTTT
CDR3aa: CASSVDPGMNTEAFF

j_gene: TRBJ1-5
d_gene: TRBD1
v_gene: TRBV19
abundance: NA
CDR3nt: TGTGCCAGTAGTATTGTACAGGGGCGTTATAGCAATCAGCCCCAGCATTTT
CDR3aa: CASSIVQGRYSNQPQHF

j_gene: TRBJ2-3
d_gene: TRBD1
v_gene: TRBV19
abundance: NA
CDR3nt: TGTGCCAGTAACCGTCTTGACAGGGGGGACGATACGCAGTATTTT
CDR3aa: CASNRLDRGDDTQYF

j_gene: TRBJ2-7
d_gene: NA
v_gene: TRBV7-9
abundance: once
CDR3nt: TGTGCCAGCAGCTCGAATCCTGGCGAGCAGTACTTC
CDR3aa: CASSSNPGEQYF

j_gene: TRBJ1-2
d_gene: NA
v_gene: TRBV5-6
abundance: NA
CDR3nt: TGTGCCAGCAGCTTGGTAGCTTATGGCTACACCTTC
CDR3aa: CASSLVAYGYTF

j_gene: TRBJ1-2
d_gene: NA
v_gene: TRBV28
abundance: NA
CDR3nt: TGTGCCAGCAGTAACTCCGCGGCTTATGGCTACACCTTC
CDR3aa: CASSNSAAYGYTF

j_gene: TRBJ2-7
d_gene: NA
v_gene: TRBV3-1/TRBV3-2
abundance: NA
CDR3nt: TGTGCCAGCAGCCACCACAGAGTCTACGAGCAGTACTTC
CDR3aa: CASSHHRVYEQYF

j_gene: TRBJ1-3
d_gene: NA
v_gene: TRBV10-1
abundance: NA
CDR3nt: TGCGCCAGCAGATCCGACGGGGCTGGAAACACCATATATTTT
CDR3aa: CASRSDGAGNTIYF

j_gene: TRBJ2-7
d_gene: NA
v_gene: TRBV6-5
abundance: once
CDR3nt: TGTGCCAGCAGTTACTCGCAACGGAACGAGCAGTACTTC
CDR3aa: CASSYSQRNEQYF

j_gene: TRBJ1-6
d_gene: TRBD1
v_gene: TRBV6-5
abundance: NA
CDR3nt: TGTGCCAGCAGTTACGCCAGGGGGCAAAATTCACCCCTCCACTTT
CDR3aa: CASSYARGQNSPLHF

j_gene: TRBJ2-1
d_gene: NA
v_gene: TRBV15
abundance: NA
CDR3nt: TGTGCCACCAGCAGAGATTATCAGCGGAGGAGCTCCTACAATGAGCAGTTCTTC
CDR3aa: CATSRDYQRRSSYNEQFF

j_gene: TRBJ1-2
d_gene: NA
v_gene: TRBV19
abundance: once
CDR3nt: TGTGCCAGTAGTCAGGGCAGACTTTTCAACTATGGCTACACCTTC
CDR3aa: CASSQGRLFNYGYTF

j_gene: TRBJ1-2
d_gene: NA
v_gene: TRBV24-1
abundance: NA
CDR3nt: TGTGCCACCAGTGACCCCGAGCCGCCCTATGGCTACACCTTC
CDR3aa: CATSDPEPPYGYTF

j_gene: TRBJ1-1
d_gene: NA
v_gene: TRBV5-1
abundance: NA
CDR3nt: TGCGCCAGCAGCTTGTCTCCCCCCGGGTCGGGAAGGGAAGCTTTCTTT
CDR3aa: CASSLSPPGSGREAFF

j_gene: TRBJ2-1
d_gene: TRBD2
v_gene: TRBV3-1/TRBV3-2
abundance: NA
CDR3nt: TGTGCCAGCAGCCCGCGGACAGCGGGGGGGCTAACTGAGCAGTTCTTC
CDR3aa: CASSPRTAGGLTEQFF

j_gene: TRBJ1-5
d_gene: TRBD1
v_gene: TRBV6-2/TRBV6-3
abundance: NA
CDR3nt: TGTGCCAGCAGTGACAGGGGAAATCAGCCCCAGCATTTT
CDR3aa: CASSDRGNQPQHF

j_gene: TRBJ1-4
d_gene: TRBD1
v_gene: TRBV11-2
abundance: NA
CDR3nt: TGTGCCAGCAGCCAAAGGACAGGGGGCTCTGAAAAACTGTTTTTT
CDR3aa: CASSQRTGGSEKLFF

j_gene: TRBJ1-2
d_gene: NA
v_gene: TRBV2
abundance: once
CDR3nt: TGTGCCAGCAGTGAAGGGGCAGTCTATGGCTACACCTTC
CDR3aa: CASSEGAVYGYTF

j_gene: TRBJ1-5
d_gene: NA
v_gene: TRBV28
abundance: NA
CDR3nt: TGTGCCAGCACCCTGGACAGAGATAAACCTTATAGCAATCAGCCCCAGCATTTT
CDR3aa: CASTLDRDKPYSNQPQHF

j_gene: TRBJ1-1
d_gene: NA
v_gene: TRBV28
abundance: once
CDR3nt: TGTGCCAGCAGGCGAAGACAGGATTGGGACACTGAAGCTTTCTTT
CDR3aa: CASRRRQDWDTEAFF

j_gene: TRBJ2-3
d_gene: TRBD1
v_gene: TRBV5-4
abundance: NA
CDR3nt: TGTGCCAGCAGCTTAGAGACAGGGGTGGGCACAGATACGCAGTATTTT
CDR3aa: CASSLETGVGTDTQYF

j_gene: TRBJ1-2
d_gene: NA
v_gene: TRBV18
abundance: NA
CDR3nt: TGTGCCAGCTCACCAGAGAGATATGGCTACACCTTC
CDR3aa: CASSPERYGYTF

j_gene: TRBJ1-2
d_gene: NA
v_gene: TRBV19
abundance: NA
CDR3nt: TGTGCCAGTAGTATCTCCGTCCTCCTCTGGGGTAACGGTGGCTACACCTTC
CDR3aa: CASSISVLLWGNGGYTF

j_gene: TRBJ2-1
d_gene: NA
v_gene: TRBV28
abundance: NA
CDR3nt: TGTGCCAGCAGCCAACCCGAGGAGCAGTTCTTC
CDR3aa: CASSQPEEQFF

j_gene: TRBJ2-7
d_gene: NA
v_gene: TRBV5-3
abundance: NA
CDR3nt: TGTGCCAGAAGCTTGTGCAACAGCACCTACGAGCAGTACTTC
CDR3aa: CARSLCNSTYEQYF

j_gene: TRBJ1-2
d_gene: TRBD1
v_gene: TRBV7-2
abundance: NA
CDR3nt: TGTGCCAGCAGGGGACCGACAGGGGAAAACTATGGCTACACCTTC
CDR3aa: CASRGPTGENYGYTF

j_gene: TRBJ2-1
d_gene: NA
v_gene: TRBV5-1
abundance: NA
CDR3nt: TGCGCCAGCAGCTTGGGATCCCAGAACTACAATGAGCAGTTCTTC
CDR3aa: CASSLGSQNYNEQFF

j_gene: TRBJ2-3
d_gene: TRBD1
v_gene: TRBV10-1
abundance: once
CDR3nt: TGCGCCAGCAGTGATCCGGGACAGGGGGTAGATACGCAGTATTTT
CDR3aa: CASSDPGQGVDTQYF

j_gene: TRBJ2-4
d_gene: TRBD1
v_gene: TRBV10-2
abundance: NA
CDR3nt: TGCGCCAGTCACCGGGACAGGGGGCGGCGAGGCAAAAACATTCAGTACTTC
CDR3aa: CASHRDRGRRGKNIQYF

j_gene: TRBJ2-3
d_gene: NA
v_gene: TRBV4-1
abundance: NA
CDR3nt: TGCGCCAGCAGCCAACGAACCGGTACAGATACGCAGTATTTT
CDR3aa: CASSQRTGTDTQYF

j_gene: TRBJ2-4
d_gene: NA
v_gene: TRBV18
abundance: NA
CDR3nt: TGTGCCAGCTCACCAAGAGGGGCCATGACCAAAAACATTCAGTACTTC
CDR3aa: CASSPRGAMTKNIQYF